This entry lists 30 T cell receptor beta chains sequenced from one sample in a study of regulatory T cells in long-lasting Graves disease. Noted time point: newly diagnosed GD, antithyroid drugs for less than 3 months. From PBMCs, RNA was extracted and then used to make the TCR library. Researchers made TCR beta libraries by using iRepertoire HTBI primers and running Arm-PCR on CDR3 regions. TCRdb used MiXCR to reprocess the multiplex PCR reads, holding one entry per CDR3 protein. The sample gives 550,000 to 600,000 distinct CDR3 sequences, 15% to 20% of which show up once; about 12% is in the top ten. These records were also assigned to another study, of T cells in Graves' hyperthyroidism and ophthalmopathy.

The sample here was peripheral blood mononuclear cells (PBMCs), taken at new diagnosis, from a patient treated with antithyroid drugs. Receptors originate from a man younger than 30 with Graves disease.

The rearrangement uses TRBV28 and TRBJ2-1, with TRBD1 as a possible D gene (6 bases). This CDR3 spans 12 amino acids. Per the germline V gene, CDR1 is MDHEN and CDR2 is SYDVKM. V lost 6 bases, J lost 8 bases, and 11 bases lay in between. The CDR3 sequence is CASRGAGDEQFF. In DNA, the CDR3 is TGTGCCAGCAGGGGTGCAGGGGATGAGCAGTTCTTC. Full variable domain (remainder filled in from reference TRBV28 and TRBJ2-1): DVKVTQSSRYLVKRTGEKVFLECVQDMDHENMFWYRQDPGLGLRLIYFSYDVKMKEKGDIPEGYSVSREKKERFSLILESASTNQTSMYLCASRGAGDEQFFGPGTRLTVL.

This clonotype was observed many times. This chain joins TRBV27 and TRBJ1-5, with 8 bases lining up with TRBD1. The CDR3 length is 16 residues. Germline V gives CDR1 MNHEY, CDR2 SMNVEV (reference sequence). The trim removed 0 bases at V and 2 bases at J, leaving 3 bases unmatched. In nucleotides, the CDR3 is TGTGCCAGCAGTTTATCTACAGGGGGGGGCAATCAGCCCCAGCATTTT. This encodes CASSLSTGGGNQPQHF.

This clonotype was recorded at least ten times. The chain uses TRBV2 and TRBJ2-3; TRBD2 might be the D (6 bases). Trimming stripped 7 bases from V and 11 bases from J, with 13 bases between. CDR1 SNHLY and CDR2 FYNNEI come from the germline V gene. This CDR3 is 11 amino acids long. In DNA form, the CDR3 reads TGTGCCAGCAACCCGGGACTGGAGCAGTATTTT. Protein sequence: CASNPGLEQYF.

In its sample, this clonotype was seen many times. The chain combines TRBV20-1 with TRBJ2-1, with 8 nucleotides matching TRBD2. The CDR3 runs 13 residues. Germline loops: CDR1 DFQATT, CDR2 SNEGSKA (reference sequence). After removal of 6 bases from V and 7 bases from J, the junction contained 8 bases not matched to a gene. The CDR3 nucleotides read TGCAGTGCCAGGCCGGGACTAGATAATGAGCAGTTCTTC. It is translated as CSARPGLDNEQFF.

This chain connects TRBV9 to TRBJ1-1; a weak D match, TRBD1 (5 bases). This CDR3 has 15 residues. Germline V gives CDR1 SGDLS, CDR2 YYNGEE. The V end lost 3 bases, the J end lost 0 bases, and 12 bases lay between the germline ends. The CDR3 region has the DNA TGTGCCAGCAGCGCCGGGACCAACATGAACACTGAAGCTTTCTTT. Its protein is CASSAGTNMNTEAFF.

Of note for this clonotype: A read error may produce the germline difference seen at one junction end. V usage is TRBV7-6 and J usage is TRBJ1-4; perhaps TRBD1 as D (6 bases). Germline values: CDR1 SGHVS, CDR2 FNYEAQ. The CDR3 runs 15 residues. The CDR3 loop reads CASSLDGGRNEKLVF. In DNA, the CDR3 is TGTGCCAGCAGCTTAGACGGGGGGCGTAATGAAAAACTGGTTTTT.

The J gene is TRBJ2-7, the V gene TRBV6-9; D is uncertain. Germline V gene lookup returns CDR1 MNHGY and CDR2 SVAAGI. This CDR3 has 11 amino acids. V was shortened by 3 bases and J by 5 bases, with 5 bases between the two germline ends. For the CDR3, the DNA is TGTGCCAGCAGTTACTCTAACGAGCAGTACTTC. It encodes CASSYSNEQYF.

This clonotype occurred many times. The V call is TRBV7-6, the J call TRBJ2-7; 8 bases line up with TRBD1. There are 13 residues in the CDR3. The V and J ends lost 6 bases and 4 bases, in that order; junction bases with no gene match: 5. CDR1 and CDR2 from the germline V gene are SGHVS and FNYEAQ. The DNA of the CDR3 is TGTGCCAGCAGTAACAGGGGGGCTTACGAGCAGTACTTC. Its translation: CASSNRGAYEQYF.

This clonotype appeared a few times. The CDR3 nucleotides read TGTGCCAGCAGTTTAGGGGACAGGGGGCCGGAATCCTATAATTCACCCCTCCACTTT. Its translation is CASSLGDRGPESYNSPLHF. The chain links TRBV12-3 or TRBV12-4 to TRBJ1-6, with TRBD1 matching over 12 bases. CDR3 length equals 19 residues. With 1 base clipped from V and 1 base from J, the junction kept 5 bases outside the gene matches.

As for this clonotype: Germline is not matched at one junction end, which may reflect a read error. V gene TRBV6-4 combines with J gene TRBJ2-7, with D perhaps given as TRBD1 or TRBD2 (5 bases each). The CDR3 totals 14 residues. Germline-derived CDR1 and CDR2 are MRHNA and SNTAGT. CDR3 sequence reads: CASSYSGRRNEQYF. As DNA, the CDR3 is TGTGCCAGCAGTTACTCGGGACGGCGCAACGAGCAGTACTTC.

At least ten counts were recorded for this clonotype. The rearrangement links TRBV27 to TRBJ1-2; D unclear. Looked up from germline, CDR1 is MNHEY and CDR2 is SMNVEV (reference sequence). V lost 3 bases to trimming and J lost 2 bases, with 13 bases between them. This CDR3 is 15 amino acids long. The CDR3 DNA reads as TGTGCCAGCAGTTTGTCGAACACGCTGAACTATGGCTACACCTTC. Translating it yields CASSLSNTLNYGYTF.

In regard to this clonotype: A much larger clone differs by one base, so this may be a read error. This CDR3 is CAIGLGQGIGELFF. CDR3 coding DNA: TGTGCCATCGGCTTGGGACAGGGTATCGGGGAGCTGTTTTTT. This chain links TRBV24-1 with TRBJ2-2; TRBD1 aligns across 9 bases. Per germline, CDR1 KGHDR and CDR2 SFDVKD. V was pared by 11 bases and J by 7 bases, with 10 bases of the junction left unmatched. The CDR3 runs 14 residues.

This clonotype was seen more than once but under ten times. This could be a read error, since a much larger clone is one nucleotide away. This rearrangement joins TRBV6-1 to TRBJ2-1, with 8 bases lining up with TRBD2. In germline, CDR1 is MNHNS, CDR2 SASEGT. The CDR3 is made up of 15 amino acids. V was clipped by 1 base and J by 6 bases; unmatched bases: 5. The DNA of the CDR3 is TGTGCCAGCAGTGAAGAGGCGGGAGGTCCCAATGAGCAGTTCTTC. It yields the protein CASSEEAGGPNEQFF.

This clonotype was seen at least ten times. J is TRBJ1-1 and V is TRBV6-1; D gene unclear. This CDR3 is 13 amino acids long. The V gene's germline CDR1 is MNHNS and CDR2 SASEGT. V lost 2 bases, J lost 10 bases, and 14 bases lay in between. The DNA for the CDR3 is TGTGCCAGCAGTGAAAATAGACCCCCCAGAGCTTTCTTT. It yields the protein CASSENRPPRAFF.

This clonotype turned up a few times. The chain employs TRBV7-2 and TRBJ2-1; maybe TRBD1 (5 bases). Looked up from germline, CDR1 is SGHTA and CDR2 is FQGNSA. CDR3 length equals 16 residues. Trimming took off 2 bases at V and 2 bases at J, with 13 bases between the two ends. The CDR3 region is CASSLRGRQPYNEQFF. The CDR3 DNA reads TGTGCCAGCAGCTTAAGGGGTAGGCAACCCTACAATGAGCAGTTCTTC.

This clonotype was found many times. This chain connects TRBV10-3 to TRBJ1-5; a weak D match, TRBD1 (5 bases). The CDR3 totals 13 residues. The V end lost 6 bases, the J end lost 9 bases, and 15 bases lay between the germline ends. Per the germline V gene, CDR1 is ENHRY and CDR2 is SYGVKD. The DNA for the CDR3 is TGTGCCATCAGGGACACTACCGAAGGGCCCCAGCATTTT. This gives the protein CAIRDTTEGPQHF.

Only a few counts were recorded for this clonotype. The CDR3 loop is CASSSEPSGNTIYF. DNA of the CDR3: TGTGCCAGCAGTTCGGAACCGTCTGGAAACACCATATATTTT. This sequence joins TRBV12-3 or TRBV12-4 and TRBJ1-3; D gene uncertain. Trimming shortened V by 4 bases and J by 1 base, and 8 bases separated the two germline ends. This CDR3 comprises 14 residues.

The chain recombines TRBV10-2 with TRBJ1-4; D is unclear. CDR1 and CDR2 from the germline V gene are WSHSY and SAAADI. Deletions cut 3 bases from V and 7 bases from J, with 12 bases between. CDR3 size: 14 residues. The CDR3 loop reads CASSDPGMAEKLFF. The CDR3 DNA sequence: TGCGCCAGCAGTGACCCGGGGATGGCTGAAAAACTGTTTTTT.

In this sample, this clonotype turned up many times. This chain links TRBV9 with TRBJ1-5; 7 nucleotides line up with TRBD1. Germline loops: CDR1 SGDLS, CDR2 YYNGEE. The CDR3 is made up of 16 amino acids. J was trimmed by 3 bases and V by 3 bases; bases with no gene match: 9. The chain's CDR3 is CASSAGTGAINQPQHF. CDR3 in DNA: TGTGCCAGCAGCGCTGGTACAGGGGCTATCAATCAGCCCCAGCATTTT.

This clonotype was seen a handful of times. CDR3: CASSTRTSGDYGYTF. In DNA, the CDR3 is TGTGCCAGTAGTACTCGGACGTCCGGAGACTATGGCTACACCTTC. The gene calls are TRBV19 and TRBJ1-2; D remains ambiguous. The CDR3 has 15 residues. Trimming left V 4 bases short and J 3 bases short, with 15 bases between. CDR1 LNHDA and CDR2 SQIVND come from the germline V gene (reference sequence).

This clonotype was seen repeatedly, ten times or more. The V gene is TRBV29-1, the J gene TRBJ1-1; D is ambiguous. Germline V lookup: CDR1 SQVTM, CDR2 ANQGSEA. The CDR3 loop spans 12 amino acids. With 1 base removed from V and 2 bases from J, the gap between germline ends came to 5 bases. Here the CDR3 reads CSVEGFNTEAFF. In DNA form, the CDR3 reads TGCAGCGTTGAAGGATTTAACACTGAAGCTTTCTTT.

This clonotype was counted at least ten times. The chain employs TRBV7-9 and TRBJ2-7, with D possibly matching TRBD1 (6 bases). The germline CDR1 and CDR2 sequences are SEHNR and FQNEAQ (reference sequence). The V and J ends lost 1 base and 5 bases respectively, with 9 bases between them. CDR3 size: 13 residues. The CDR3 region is CASSLVAGDEQYF. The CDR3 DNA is TGTGCCAGCAGCTTAGTGGCAGGGGACGAGCAGTACTTC.

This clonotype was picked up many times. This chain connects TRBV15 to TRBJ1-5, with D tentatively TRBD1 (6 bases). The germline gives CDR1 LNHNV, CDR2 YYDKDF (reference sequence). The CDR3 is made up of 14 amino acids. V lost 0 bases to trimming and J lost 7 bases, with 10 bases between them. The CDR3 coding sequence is TGTGCCACCAGCAGAGATAGCAGGGGACAGCCCCAGCATTTT. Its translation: CATSRDSRGQPQHF.

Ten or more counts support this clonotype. CDR3 sequence (DNA): TGTGCCTGGAGTTCGTACAGACTAGCGGGAGGATTAAATGAGCAGTTCTTC. Its translation is CAWSSYRLAGGLNEQFF. V gene TRBV30 combines with J gene TRBJ2-1, with TRBD2 matching over 13 bases. V was clipped by 2 bases and J by 7 bases; unmatched bases: 11. This CDR3 has 17 amino acids. The germline gives CDR1 GTSNPN, CDR2 SVGIG (reference sequence).

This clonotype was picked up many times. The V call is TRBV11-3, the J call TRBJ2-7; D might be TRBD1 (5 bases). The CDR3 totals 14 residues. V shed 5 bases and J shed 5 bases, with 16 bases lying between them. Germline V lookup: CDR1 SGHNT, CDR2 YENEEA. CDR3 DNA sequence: TGTGCCAGCAGCAGCAGGGTTAACAACGACGAGCAGTACTTC. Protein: CASSSRVNNDEQYF.

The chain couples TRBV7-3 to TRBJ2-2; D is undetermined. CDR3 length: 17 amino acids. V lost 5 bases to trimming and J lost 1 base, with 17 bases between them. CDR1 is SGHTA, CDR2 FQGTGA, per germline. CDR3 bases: TGTGCCAGCAGCATCACCTCGACGTCAGGGAACACCGGGGAGCTGTTTTTT. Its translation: CASSITSTSGNTGELFF. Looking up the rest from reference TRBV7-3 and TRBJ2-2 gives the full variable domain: GAGVSQTPSNKVTEKGKYVELRCDPISGHTALYWYRQSLGQGPEFLIYFQGTGAADDSGLPNDRFFAVRPEGSVSTLKIQRTERGDSAVYLCASSITSTSGNTGELFFGEGSRLTVL.

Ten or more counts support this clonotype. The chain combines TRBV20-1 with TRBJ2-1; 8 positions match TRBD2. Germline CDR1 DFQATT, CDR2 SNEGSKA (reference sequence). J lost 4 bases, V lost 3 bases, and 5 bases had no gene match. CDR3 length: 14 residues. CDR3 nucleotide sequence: TGCAGTGCTAGGGGACGGGAGGGTTACAATGAGCAGTTCTTC. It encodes CSARGREGYNEQFF.

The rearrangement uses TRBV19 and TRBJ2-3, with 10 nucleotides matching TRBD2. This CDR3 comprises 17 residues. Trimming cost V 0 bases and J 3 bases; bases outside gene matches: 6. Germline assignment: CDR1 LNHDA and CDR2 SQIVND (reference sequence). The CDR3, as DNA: TGTGCCAGTAGTATAGAAAGAGCGGGAGGGCCAACAGATACGCAGTATTTT. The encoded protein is CASSIERAGGPTDTQYF.

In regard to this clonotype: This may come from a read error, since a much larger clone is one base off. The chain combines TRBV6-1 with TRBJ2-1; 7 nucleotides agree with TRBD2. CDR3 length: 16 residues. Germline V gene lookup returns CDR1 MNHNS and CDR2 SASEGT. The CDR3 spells CASSPQRESSYNEQLF. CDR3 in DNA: TGTGCCAGCAGTCCGCAGCGGGAAAGCTCCTACAATGAGCAGCTCTTC.

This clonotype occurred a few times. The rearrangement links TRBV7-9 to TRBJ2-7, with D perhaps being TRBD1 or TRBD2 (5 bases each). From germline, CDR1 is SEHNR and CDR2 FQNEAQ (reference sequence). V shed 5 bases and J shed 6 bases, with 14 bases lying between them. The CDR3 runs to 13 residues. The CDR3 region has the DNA TGTGCCAGCAGCCCCTGGGACGCCTTCGAGCAGTACTTC. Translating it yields CASSPWDAFEQYF.